These 11 T cell receptor beta chains originate from one sample sequenced in a study of response to subunit inactivated influenza vaccine. TCRdb passed the RT-PCR reads through MiXCR, listing each CDR3 protein once. The repertoire holds approximately 500,000 distinct CDR3 sequences, with around 15% as singletons. The material sequenced was PBMCs from blood, taken approximately 12 days after vaccination. Receptors originate from a man aged 45-60 years who received an inactivated influenza vaccine.

This clonotype showed up just a few times. J is TRBJ2-1 and V is TRBV20-1, with 11 bases identical to TRBD2. This CDR3 comprises 16 residues. Germline V gene lookup returns CDR1 DFQATT and CDR2 SNEGSKA (reference sequence). Unmatched junction bases numbered 10, after V lost 4 bases and J lost 5 bases. The DNA of the CDR3 is TGCAGTGCTATAGGACTAGCGGGCAAATTAAACAATGAGCAGTTCTTC. It translates to CSAIGLAGKLNNEQFF.

This clonotype has more than one count but fewer than ten. This chain links TRBV29-1 with TRBJ2-7; D may correspond to TRBD1 or TRBD2 (5 bases each). Germline CDR1 reads SQVTM; CDR2 reads ANQGSEA. V was pared by 3 bases and J by 2 bases, with 14 bases between. This CDR3 has 14 residues. CDR3 sequence reads: CSVELFGATYEQYF. The CDR3 bases are TGCAGCGTTGAGCTTTTCGGGGCAACCTACGAGCAGTACTTC.

There are many counts of this clonotype. V usage is TRBV10-3 and J usage is TRBJ2-1; 7 bases agree with TRBD2. Germline V gives CDR1 ENHRY, CDR2 SYGVKD. CDR3 length: 12 amino acids. V lost 9 bases and J lost 9; bases outside the gene matches: 8. DNA of the CDR3: TGTGCCATTAGCGGCGGGGGTAGTGAGCAGTTCTTC. Its translation: CAISGGGSEQFF.

The V call is TRBV28, the J call TRBJ2-5; weak D call: TRBD1 (6 bases). V dropped 5 bases and J dropped 4 bases, with 20 bases sitting between them. The CDR3 extends over 16 amino acids. CDR1 is MDHEN and CDR2 is SYDVKM in the germline V gene. As DNA, the CDR3 is TGTGCCAGCAGTCCGCTCCAGTCCGGGACAACAGAGACCCAGTACTTC. Encoded protein: CASSPLQSGTTETQYF.

This clonotype has a handful of counts. The chain carries TRBV10-2 and TRBJ2-2; 10 nucleotides align to TRBD2. The V segment lost 2 bases and the J segment 4 bases; nucleotides outside the gene matches: 1. The CDR3 sequence is 15 residues long. Germline V gene data show CDR1 as WSHSY and CDR2 as SAAADI. CDR3 DNA: TGCGCCAGCAGTGAGGCTAGCGGGAGCACCGGGGAGCTGTTTTTT. This translates into CASSEASGSTGELFF.

This chain links TRBV12-3 or TRBV12-4 with TRBJ2-3; D gene ambiguous. CDR3 length equals 13 residues. Trimming removed 1 base at V and 5 bases at J, with 7 bases between. CDR3 nucleotides: TGTGCCAGCAGTTTAGTGCCTGGAGATACGCAGTATTTT. It translates to CASSLVPGDTQYF.

The chain couples TRBV5-1 to TRBJ1-5; a possible D gene is TRBD1 (5 bases). CDR1 is SGHRS and CDR2 is YFSETQ in the germline V gene. V was cut by 4 bases and J by 6 bases, with 14 bases left in between. The length of the CDR3 is 14 residues. CDR3 sequence reads: CASSPDSFSQPQHF. Here the CDR3 DNA reads TGCGCCAGCAGCCCAGACAGTTTCTCTCAGCCCCAGCATTTT.

The sample holds a few counts of this clonotype. J is TRBJ2-7 and V is TRBV7-2; maybe TRBD1 (5 bases). Germline V gene sequence: CDR1 SGHTA, CDR2 FQGNSA. V shed 5 bases and J shed 7 bases, with 15 bases lying between them. This CDR3 comprises 13 residues. For the CDR3, the DNA is TGTGCCAGCAGCCCAGGGTTGGAATTGGAGCAGTACTTC. Residues: CASSPGLELEQYF.

This clonotype was counted once. This chain connects TRBV5-1 to TRBJ2-6; weak D call: TRBD1 (5 bases). V was trimmed by 4 bases and J by 0 bases, leaving 8 bases between them. CDR3 length: 15 amino acids. Germline loops: CDR1 SGHRS, CDR2 YFSETQ. Written as DNA, the CDR3 is TGCGCCAGCAGCCTGGGGCCCTCTGGGGCCAACGTCCTGACTTTC. This translates into CASSLGPSGANVLTF.

This clonotype was seen only a few times. The genes are TRBV11-2 and TRBJ2-3, with 10 bases identical to TRBD2. In germline, CDR1 is SGHAT, CDR2 FQNNGV. The CDR3 extends over 15 amino acids. Trimming at V came to 2 bases and at J to 5 bases, leaving 4 bases not matched to a gene. The CDR3: CASSLTSGEGDTQYF. CDR3 nucleotides: TGTGCCAGCAGCTTAACTAGCGGGGAGGGAGATACGCAGTATTTT.

This clonotype has only a few counts. The chain employs TRBV7-8 and TRBJ2-5; 8 positions match TRBD2. Unmatched junction bases numbered 1, after V lost 1 base and J lost 9 bases. There are 12 residues in the CDR3. CDR1 is SGHVS and CDR2 is FQNEAQ in the germline V gene. In DNA, the CDR3 is TGTGCCAGCAGCTTAGTGCGGGAGGCCCAGTACTTC. Translating gives CASSLVREAQYF.